Listed below are T cell receptor beta chains from one sample, sequenced in a study of T cell changes during pregnancy in multiple sclerosis. TCRdb's copy holds only in-frame clones and misses some; the assay was immunoSEQ multiplex PCR. This sample has tens of thousands of clones; about nine tenths occur once, and the top ten carry about 10%. The specimen was CD8+ T cells from peripheral blood mononuclear cells, collected before pregnancy. The origin of the receptors is a female donor with multiple sclerosis, enrolled in a pregnancy study. CDR3s include the opening cysteine and the closing phenylalanine or tryptophan. A D gene is named only where the DNA matches it firmly. Expanded clones get a size class; other rows say once, few or many, or leave the size out.

TRBV28	-	TRBD1	TRBJ1-2	TGTGCCAGCAGTTCCGTTCCGGGACAGAAAGATAACTATGGCTACACCTTC	CASSSVPGQKDNYGYTF
TRBV2	-	TRBD2	TRBJ2-4	TGTGCCAGCAGTATAACACCGGGACTAGCGGGACCATCCAAAAACATTCAGTACTTC	CASSITPGLAGPSKNIQYF
TRBV6-1	few	-	TRBJ2-7	TGTGCCAGCAGTGAAGCAGATGGGGCAGGAACCTACGAGCAGTACTTC	CASSEADGAGTYEQYF
TRBV12-5	-	-	TRBJ2-7	TGTGCTAGTGGTTTTTTTTTGGTCGGCGGGGAACCCTACGAGCAGTACTTC	CASGFFLVGGEPYEQYF
TRBV19	-	TRBD1	TRBJ1-5	TGTGCCAGTAGATGGCGACAGGGGAGCAATCAGCCCCAGCATTTT	CASRWRQGSNQPQHF
TRBV6-4	medium-sized	TRBD2	TRBJ2-3	TGTGCCAGCAGTGAGTCGGGAGGGCAGGCAGATACGCAGTATTTT	CASSESGGQADTQYF
TRBV5-6	-	TRBD1	TRBJ2-7	TGTGCCAGCAGCCCGGACAGGGGGTGGTACGAGCAGTACTTC	CASSPDRGWYEQYF
TRBV30	-	-	TRBJ1-1	TGTGCCTGGAGGGACAGCGGCACTGAAGCTTTCTTT	CAWRDSGTEAFF
TRBV14	-	-	TRBJ1-1	TGTGCCAGCAGCCAAGGAGGCAGATTGAACACTGAAGCTTTCTTT	CASSQGGRLNTEAFF
TRBV19	-	TRBD1	TRBJ2-5	TGTGCCAGTAGTACCCCAGGACAGGGGCCACGGGAGACCCAGTACTTC	CASSTPGQGPRETQYF
TRBV6-5	-	-	TRBJ1-1	TGTGCCAGCGGTTGGGGGGAGAACACTGAAGCTTTCTTT	CASGWGENTEAFF
TRBV15	-	-	TRBJ1-5	TGTGCCACCAGTCTTTCCGGGAGCAATCAGCCCCAGCATTTT	CATSLSGSNQPQHF
TRBV7-3	-	-	TRBJ2-1	TGTGCCAGCAGCGACTACGGGACACCTTACAATGAGCAGTTCTTC	CASSDYGTPYNEQFF
TRBV4-3	-	-	TRBJ2-7	TGCGCCAGCAGCCAAGGAGTCTTAGGGGCCGGCGAGCAGTACTTC	CASSQGVLGAGEQYF
TRBV19	-	TRBD1	TRBJ1-3	TGTGCCAGTAAATCGACAGGGCTTGGAAACACCATATATTTT	CASKSTGLGNTIYF
TRBV29-1	once	TRBD1	TRBJ2-7	TGCAGCGTGGACAGGGGACCCTACGAGCAGTACTTC	CSVDRGPYEQYF
TRBV13	medium-sized	TRBD2	TRBJ2-7	TGTGCCAGCAGCTCCGGCCTAGCGGGAGGGCCCTATGCATACGAGCAGTACTTC	CASSSGLAGGPYAYEQYF
TRBV2	-	TRBD2	TRBJ2-5	TGTGCCAGCAGTCTAGCGGGGGAACAAGAGACCCAGTACTTC	CASSLAGEQETQYF
TRBV5-1	-	-	TRBJ2-6	TGCGCTGTGGATTCACAGTCCCTACCTGGGGCCAACGTCCTGACTTTC	CAVDSQSLPGANVLTF
TRBV14	-	TRBD2	TRBJ2-5	TGTGCCAGCAGCCCGTTGGAGCGGGGCCAAGAGACCCAGTACTTC	CASSPLERGQETQYF
TRBV6-1	-	TRBD2	TRBJ2-1	TGTGCCAGCTCCAGACTAGCGGAGCTCTACAATGAGCAGTTCTTC	CASSRLAELYNEQFF
TRBV7-7	-	TRBD2	TRBJ2-1	TGTGCCAGCAGCTTAGGAGCGGGGGGCACCTACAATGAGCAGTTCTTC	CASSLGAGGTYNEQFF
TRBV27	-	-	TRBJ2-1	TGTGCCAGCAGTTTGGGCGTTCGGAATGAGCAGTTCTTC	CASSLGVRNEQFF
TRBV6-5	-	-	TRBJ2-7	TGTGCCAGCAGTTACTCGAGGGGGTCCCACTACGAGCAGTACTTC	CASSYSRGSHYEQYF
TRBV29-1	-	-	TRBJ2-3	TGCAGCGTTGAGGGGGGAGTGGGGACAGATACGCAGTATTTT	CSVEGGVGTDTQYF
TRBV4-1	-	TRBD1	TRBJ2-7	TGCGCCAGCAGCCAAGAGACAGGGTCGAGGTACTTC	CASSQETGSRYF
TRBV13	-	TRBD2	TRBJ2-7	TGTGCCAGCAGCTCTAGCGGAAGCTCCTACGAGCAGTACTTC	CASSSSGSSYEQYF
TRBV7-2	-	-	TRBJ2-5	TGTGCCAGCAGCGTAGACTATCTCCAGTACTTC	CASSVDYLQYF
TRBV27	-	-	TRBJ1-2	TGTGCCAGCAGCCTGGACAGAAACTATGGCTACACCTTC	CASSLDRNYGYTF
TRBV9	-	-	TRBJ2-7	TGTGCCAGCAGCCTGGACTATCTCGTACCCGAGCAGTACTTC	CASSLDYLVPEQYF
TRBV9	-	TRBD1	TRBJ2-7	TGTGCCAGCAGCCCAGGGACAGGGGAGTACGAGCAGTACTTC	CASSPGTGEYEQYF
TRBV5-1	-	-	TRBJ1-1	TGCGCCAGCAGCTTGACGGTTGGAGGGACGAACACTGAAGCTTTCTTT	CASSLTVGGTNTEAFF
TRBV4-1	many	-	TRBJ1-1	TGCGCCAGCAGTTTAGCGTCCAGGGAGGCTGAAGCTTTCTTT	CASSLASREAEAFF
TRBV25-1	-	TRBD2	TRBJ2-1	TGTGCCAGCAGCCAATCCTTACTAGCGGAGTCCTACAATGAGCAGTTCTTC	CASSQSLLAESYNEQFF
TRBV14	-	-	TRBJ2-3	TGTGCCAGCAGCCCGCAACGGGACTCCCGTACAGATACGCAGTATTTT	CASSPQRDSRTDTQYF
TRBV9	-	-	TRBJ2-5	TGTGCCAGCAGCGTAGGAGGGGGTGGGACCCAGTACTTC	CASSVGGGGTQYF
TRBV5-4	-	TRBD1	TRBJ1-2	TGTGCCAGCAGCTCTGGGACAGGTGTCCCCTATGGCTACACCTTC	CASSSGTGVPYGYTF
TRBV9	-	TRBD1	TRBJ2-1	TGTGCCAGCACCACTGGACAGGGGATGGAGGGGAATGAGCAGTTCTTC	CASTTGQGMEGNEQFF
TRBV6-6	-	TRBD1	TRBJ1-1	TGTGCCAGCAGTGGGGACAGGGCGGAAGCTTTCTTT	CASSGDRAEAFF
TRBV2	-	-	TRBJ2-7	TGTGCCAGCAGTGAAGCGACGGACTCGATGTCCTACGAGCAGTACTTC	CASSEATDSMSYEQYF
TRBV6-1	-	-	TRBJ1-2	TGTGCCAGCAGTGAAGACCTCCAGGGGAACTATGGCTACACCTTC	CASSEDLQGNYGYTF
TRBV27	-	TRBD1	TRBJ1-2	TGTGCCAGCAGAAGACAGGGGCTGGAGTATGGCTACACCTTC	CASRRQGLEYGYTF
TRBV4-2	-	TRBD1	TRBJ2-3	TGTGCCAGCAGCCTGACAGGGGGACAAGATACGCAGTATTTT	CASSLTGGQDTQYF
TRBV27	-	TRBD1	TRBJ1-3	TGTGCCAGCAGTGACAGGGTAGAAAACACCATATATTTT	CASSDRVENTIYF
TRBV14	-	-	TRBJ2-3	TGTGCCAGCAGCCAGACGAGGAGTGTCACAGATACGCAGTATTTT	CASSQTRSVTDTQYF
TRBV9	-	TRBD2	TRBJ2-3	TGTGCCAGCAGCCCGAGACTAGCGGGGACAGATACGCAGTATTTT	CASSPRLAGTDTQYF
TRBV19	-	-	TRBJ1-5	TGTGCCAGTAGCCTCCCCACTCCGACAGGAGCCTTTAGGAGCAATCAGCCCCAGCATTTT	CASSLPTPTGAFRSNQPQHF
TRBV19	-	TRBD2	TRBJ2-1	TGTGCCAGTAGATTGGGACTAGCAAAGTTCTTC	CASRLGLAKFF
TRBV9	-	TRBD2	TRBJ2-2	TGTGCCAGCAGCGTAGAAGCGGGAGGGCCGACCGGGGAGCTGTTTTTT	CASSVEAGGPTGELFF
TRBV12-5	-	-	TRBJ2-7	TGTGCTAGTGGTTTCGGGGGCTACGAGCAGTACTTC	CASGFGGYEQYF
TRBV4-3	-	TRBD1	TRBJ1-2	TGCGCCAGCAGCCAGCTGGTACAGGGGCACCCCCCACTCTATGGCTACACCTTC	CASSQLVQGHPPLYGYTF